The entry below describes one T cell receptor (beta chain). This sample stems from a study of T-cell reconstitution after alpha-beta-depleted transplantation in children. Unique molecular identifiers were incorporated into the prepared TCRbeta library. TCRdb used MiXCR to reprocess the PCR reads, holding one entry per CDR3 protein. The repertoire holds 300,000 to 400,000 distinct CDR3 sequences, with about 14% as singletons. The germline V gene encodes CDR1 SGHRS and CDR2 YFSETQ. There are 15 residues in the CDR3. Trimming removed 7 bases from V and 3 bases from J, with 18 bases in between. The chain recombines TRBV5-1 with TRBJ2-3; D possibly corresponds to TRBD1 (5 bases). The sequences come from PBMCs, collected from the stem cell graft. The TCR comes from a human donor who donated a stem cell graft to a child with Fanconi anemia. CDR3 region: CASCQGERRTDTQYF. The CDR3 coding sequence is TGCGCCAGCTGTCAGGGTGAGAGGCGAACAGATACGCAGTATTTT.